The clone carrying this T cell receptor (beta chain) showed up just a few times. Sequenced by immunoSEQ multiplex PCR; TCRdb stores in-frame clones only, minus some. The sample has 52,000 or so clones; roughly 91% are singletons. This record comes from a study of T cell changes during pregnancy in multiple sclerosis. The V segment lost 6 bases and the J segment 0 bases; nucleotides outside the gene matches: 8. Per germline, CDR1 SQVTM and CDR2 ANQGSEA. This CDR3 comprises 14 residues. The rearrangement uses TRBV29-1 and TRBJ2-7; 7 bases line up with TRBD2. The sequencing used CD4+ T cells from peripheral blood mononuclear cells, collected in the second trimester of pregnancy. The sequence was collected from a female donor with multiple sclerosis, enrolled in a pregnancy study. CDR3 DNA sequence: TGCAGCGTCGCGACCGGGACTAACTCCTACGAGCAGTACTTC. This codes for CSVATGTNSYEQYF.